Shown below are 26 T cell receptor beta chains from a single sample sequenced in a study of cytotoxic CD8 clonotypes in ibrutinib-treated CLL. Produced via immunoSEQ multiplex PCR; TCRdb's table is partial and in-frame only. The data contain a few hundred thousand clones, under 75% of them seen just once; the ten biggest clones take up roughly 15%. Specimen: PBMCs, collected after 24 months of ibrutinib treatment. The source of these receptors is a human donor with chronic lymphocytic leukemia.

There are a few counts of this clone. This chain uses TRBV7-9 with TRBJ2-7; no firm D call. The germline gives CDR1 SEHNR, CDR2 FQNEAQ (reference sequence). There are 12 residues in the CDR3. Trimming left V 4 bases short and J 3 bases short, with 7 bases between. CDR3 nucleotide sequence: TGTGCCAGCAGCTCTACGGGCTACGAGCAGTACTTC. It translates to CASSSTGYEQYF.

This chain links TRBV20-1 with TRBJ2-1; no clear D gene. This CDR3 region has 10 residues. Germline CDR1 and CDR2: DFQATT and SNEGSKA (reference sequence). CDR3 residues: CSPAGNEQFF. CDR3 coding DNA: TGCAGCCCCGCCGGCAATGAGCAGTTCTTC.

The CDR3 nucleotides are TGTGCCAGCAGTTATGCAGGAAAATACGAGCAGTACTTC. This encodes CASSYAGKYEQYF. The chain employs TRBV6-5 and TRBJ2-7; D uncertain. This CDR3 comprises 13 residues. The germline gives CDR1 MNHEY, CDR2 SVGAGI. Between the trimmed V and J ends, which lost 3 bases and 4 bases, there was a span of 10 bases.

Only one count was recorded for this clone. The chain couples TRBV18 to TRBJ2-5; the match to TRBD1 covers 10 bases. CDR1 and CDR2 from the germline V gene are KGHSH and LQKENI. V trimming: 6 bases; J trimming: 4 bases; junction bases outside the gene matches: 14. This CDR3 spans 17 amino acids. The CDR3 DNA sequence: TGTGCCAGCTCTGCTACCCCGGGACAGGGGACAAGAGAGACCCAGTACTTC. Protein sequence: CASSATPGQGTRETQYF.

CDR3 in amino acids: CASSSSSYEQYF. CDR3 DNA sequence: TGTGCCAGCAGCAGTAGCTCCTACGAGCAGTACTTC. The chain carries TRBV11-3 and TRBJ2-7; D is unclear. There are 12 residues in the CDR3. Germline V gene data show CDR1 as SGHNT and CDR2 as YENEEA. Between the trimmed V and J ends, which lost 5 bases and 0 bases, there was a span of 5 bases.

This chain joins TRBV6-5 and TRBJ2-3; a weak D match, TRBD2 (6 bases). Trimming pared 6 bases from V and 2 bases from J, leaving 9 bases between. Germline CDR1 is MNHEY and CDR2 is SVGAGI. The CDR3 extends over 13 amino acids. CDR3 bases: TGTGCCAGCAGCGGCGGGAACACAGATACGCAGTATTTT. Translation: CASSGGNTDTQYF.

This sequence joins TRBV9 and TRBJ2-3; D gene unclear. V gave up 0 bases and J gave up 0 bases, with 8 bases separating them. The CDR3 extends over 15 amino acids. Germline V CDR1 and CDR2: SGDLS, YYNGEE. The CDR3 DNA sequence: TGTGCCAGCAGCGTAGCTTCTTTCAGCACAGATACGCAGTATTTT. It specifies CASSVASFSTDTQYF.

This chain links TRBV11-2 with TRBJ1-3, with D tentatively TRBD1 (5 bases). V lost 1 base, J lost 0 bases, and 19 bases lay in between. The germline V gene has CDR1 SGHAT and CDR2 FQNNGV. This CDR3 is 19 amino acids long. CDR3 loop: CASSLVGIRRGNSGNTIYF. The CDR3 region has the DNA TGTGCCAGCAGCTTAGTGGGTATTCGGCGGGGGAACTCTGGAAACACCATATATTTT.

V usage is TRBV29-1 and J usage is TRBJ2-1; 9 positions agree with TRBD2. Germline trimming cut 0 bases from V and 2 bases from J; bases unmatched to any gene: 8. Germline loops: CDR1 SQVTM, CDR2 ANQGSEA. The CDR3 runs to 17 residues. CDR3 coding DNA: TGCAGCGTTGAAGATCTTCTGACTAGCGGAGCCTACAATGAGCAGTTCTTC. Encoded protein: CSVEDLLTSGAYNEQFF.

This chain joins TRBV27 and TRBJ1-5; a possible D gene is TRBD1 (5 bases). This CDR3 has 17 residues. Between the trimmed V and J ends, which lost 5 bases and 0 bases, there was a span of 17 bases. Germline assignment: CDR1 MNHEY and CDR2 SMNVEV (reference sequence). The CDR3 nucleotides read TGTGCCAGCAGTCCCCGACGGGACCACCCTAGCAATCAGCCCCAGCATTTT. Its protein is CASSPRRDHPSNQPQHF.

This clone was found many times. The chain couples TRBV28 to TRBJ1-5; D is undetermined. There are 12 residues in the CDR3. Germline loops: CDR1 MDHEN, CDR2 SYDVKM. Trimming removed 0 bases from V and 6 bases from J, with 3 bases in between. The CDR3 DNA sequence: TGTGCCAGCAGTTTATGGGCTCAGCCCCAGCATTTT. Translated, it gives CASSLWAQPQHF.

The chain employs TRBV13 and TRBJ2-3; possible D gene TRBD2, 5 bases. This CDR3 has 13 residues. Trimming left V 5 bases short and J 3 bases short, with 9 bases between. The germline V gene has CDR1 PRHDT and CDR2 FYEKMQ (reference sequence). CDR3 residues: CASSLEGTDTQYF. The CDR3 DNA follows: TGTGCCAGCAGCCTTGAGGGAACAGATACGCAGTATTTT.

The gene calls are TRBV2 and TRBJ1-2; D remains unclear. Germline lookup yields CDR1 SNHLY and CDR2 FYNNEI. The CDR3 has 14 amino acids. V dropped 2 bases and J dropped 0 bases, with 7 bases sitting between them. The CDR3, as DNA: TGTGCCAGCAGTGAACTGTCGGCTAACTATGGCTACACCTTC. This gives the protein CASSELSANYGYTF.

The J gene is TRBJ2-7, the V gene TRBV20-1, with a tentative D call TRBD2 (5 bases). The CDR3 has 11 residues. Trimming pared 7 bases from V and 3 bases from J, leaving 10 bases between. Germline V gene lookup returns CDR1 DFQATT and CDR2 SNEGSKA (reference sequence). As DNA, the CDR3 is TGCAGTGTAGCTAGCTTCTACGAGCAGTACTTC. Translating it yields CSVASFYEQYF.

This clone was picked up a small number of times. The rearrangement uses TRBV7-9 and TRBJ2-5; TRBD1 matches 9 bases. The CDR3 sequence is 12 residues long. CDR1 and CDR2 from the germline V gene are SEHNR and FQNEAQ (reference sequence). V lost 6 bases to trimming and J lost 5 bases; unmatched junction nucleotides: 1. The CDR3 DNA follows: TGTGCCAGCAGGGGACAGGGCGAGACCCAGTACTTC. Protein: CASRGQGETQYF.

CDR3 DNA: TGTGCCAGCAGCTTAGAGGGGAAGGGCAATCAGCCCCAGCATTTT. It yields the protein CASSLEGKGNQPQHF. The V call is TRBV7-9, the J call TRBJ1-5; TRBD1 might be the D (5 bases). Germline V gene lookup returns CDR1 SEHNR and CDR2 FQNEAQ (reference sequence). The CDR3 extends over 15 amino acids. The ends were cut back, 1 base at V and 2 bases at J, with 9 bases in the middle.

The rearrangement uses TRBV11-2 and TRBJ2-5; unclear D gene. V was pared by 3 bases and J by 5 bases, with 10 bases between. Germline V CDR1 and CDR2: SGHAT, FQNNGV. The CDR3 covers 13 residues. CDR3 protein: CASSLGDLETQYF. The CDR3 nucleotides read TGTGCCAGCAGCTTGGGCGATTTGGAGACCCAGTACTTC.

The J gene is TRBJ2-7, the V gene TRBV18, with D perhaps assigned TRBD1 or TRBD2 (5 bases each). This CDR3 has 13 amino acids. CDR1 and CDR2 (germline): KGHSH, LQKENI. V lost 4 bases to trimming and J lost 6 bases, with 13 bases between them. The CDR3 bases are TGTGCCAGCTCACATCCCGGGGCGAGCGAGCAGTACTTC. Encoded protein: CASSHPGASEQYF.

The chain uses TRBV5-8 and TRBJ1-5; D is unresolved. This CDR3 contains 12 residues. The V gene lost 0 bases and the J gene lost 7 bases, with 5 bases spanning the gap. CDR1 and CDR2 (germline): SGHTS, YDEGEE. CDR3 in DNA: TGTGCCAGCAGCTTGGTTGGGCAGCCCCAGCATTTT. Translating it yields CASSLVGQPQHF.

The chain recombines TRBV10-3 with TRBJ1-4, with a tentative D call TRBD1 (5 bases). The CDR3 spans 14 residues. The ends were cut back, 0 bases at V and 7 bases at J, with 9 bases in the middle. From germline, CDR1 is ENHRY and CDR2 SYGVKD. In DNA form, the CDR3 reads TGTGCCATCAGTGAGTCACAGGCCCCTGAAAAACTGTTTTTT. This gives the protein CAISESQAPEKLFF.

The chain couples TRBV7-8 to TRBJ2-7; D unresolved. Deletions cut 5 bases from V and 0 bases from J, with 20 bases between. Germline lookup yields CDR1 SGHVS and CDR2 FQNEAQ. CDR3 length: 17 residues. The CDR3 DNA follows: TGTGCCAGCAGCCCCTCCTGGGATGTCATACCCTCCTACGAGCAGTACTTC. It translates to CASSPSWDVIPSYEQYF.

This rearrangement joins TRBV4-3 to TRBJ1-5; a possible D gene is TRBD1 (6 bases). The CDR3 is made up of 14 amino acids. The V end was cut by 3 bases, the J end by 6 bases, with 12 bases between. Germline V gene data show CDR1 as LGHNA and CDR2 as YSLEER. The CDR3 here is CASSHLGAGQPQHF. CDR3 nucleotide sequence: TGCGCCAGCAGCCACTTGGGGGCCGGTCAGCCCCAGCATTTT.

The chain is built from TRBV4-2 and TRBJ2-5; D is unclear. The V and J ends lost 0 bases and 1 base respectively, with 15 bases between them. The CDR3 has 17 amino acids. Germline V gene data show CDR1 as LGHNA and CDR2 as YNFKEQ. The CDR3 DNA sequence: TGTGCCAGCAGCCAAGAGGGCCAGCACAGCCTCCAAGAGACCCAGTACTTC. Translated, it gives CASSQEGQHSLQETQYF.

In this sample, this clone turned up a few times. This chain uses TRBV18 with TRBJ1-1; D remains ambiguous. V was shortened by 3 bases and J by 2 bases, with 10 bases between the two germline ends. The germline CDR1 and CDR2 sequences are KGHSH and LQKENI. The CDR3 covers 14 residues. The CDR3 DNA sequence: TGTGCCAGCTCACCCACACAAGATAACACTGAAGCTTTCTTT. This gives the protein CASSPTQDNTEAFF. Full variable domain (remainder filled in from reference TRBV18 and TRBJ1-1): NAGVMQNPRHLVRRRGQEARLRCSPMKGHSHVYWYRQLPEEGLKFMVYLQKENIIDESGMPKERFSAEFPKEGPSILRIQQVVRGDSAAYFCASSPTQDNTEAFFGQGTRLTVV.

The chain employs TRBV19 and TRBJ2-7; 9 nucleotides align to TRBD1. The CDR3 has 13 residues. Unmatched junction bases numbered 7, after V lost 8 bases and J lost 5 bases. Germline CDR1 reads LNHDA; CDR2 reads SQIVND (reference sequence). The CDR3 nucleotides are TGTGCCAGTGGAGTACAGGGGGCTGACGAGCAGTACTTC. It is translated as CASGVQGADEQYF. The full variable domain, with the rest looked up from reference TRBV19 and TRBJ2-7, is DGGITQSPKYLFRKEGQNVTLSCEQNLNHDAMYWYRQDPGQGLRLIYYSQIVNDFQKGDIAEGYSVSREKKESFPLTVTSAQKNPTAFYLCASGVQGADEQYFGPGTRLTVT.

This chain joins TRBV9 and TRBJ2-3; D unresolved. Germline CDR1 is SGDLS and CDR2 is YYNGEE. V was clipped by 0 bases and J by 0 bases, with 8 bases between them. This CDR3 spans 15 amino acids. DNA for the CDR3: TGTGCCAGCAGCGTAGAGGGCAAAAGCACAGATACGCAGTATTTT. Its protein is CASSVEGKSTDTQYF.